These 11 T cell receptor beta chains were sequenced from one sample in a study of OX40 agonist ivuxolimab in advanced cancers. Repertoires were generated with immunoSEQ multiplex PCR, while TCRdb's copy carries only in-frame clones and drops some. Among tens of thousands of clones listed, about 94% were seen once. The material was CD4+ or CD8+ T cells sorted from blood, obtained in a trial of the OX40 agonist ivuxolimab. These receptor sequences come from an adult with an advanced solid tumor such as melanoma, head and neck, liver or kidney cancer.

This clone was detected a few times. This chain links TRBV18 with TRBJ1-5; D gene uncertain. V dropped 3 bases and J dropped 2 bases, with 5 bases sitting between them. CDR1 is KGHSH, CDR2 LQKENI, per germline. The CDR3 covers 13 residues. The DNA of the CDR3 is TGTGCCAGCTCACCCCGAGGCAATCAGCCCCAGCATTTT. It codes for CASSPRGNQPQHF.

The J gene is TRBJ2-1, the V gene TRBV11-3; 15 nucleotides line up with TRBD2. V shed 5 bases, J shed 5 bases, and the junction held 7 bases outside the gene matches. The length of the CDR3 is 17 residues. The V gene's germline CDR1 is SGHNT and CDR2 YENEEA. The CDR3 DNA is TGTGCCAGCAGCACGAGGACTAGCGGGAGGGGGGACAATGAGCAGTTCTTC. Protein sequence: CASSTRTSGRGDNEQFF.

This chain uses TRBV6-1 with TRBJ1-3, with 11 bases fitting TRBD1. Germline trimming cut 1 base from V and 1 base from J; bases unmatched to any gene: 6. CDR3 size: 18 residues. Germline V CDR1 and CDR2: MNHNS, SASEGT. The DNA for the CDR3 is TGTGCCAGCAGTGAAGGGACAGGGGGCGAATATTCTGGAAACACCATATATTTT. Amino acids: CASSEGTGGEYSGNTIYF.

This rearrangement joins TRBV28 to TRBJ1-3; no reliable D call. Germline CDR1 is MDHEN and CDR2 is SYDVKM. The CDR3 runs 14 residues. Trimming removed 2 bases at V and 3 bases at J, with 8 bases between. The CDR3 sequence is CASSLTGYGNTIYF. For the CDR3, the DNA is TGTGCCAGCAGTTTAACCGGTTATGGAAACACCATATATTTT. The entire variable domain, with the rest obtained from reference TRBV28 and TRBJ1-3, is as follows: DVKVTQSSRYLVKRTGEKVFLECVQDMDHENMFWYRQDPGLGLRLIYFSYDVKMKEKGDIPEGYSVSREKKERFSLILESASTNQTSMYLCASSLTGYGNTIYFGEGSWLTVV.

The rearrangement uses TRBV4-1 and TRBJ2-7; maybe TRBD1 (6 bases). The CDR3 runs 14 residues. Germline V gives CDR1 MGHRA, CDR2 YSYEKL. The ends were cut back, 4 bases at V and 1 base at J, with 11 bases in the middle. In nucleotides, the CDR3 is TGCGCCAGCAGCCCCCGGGACACATCCTACGAGCAGTACTTC. Translating it yields CASSPRDTSYEQYF.

The J gene is TRBJ2-2, the V gene TRBV28; D might be TRBD1 or TRBD2, each matching 5 bases. The CDR3 loop spans 14 amino acids. V dropped 8 bases and J dropped 4 bases, with 14 bases sitting between them. Germline lookup yields CDR1 MDHEN and CDR2 SYDVKM. The CDR3 is CASDGLGVTGELFF. The DNA for the CDR3 is TGTGCCAGCGACGGGCTGGGGGTCACCGGGGAGCTGTTTTTT.

This rearrangement joins TRBV10-3 to TRBJ2-1; 9 bases fit TRBD2. The trim removed 10 bases at V and 8 bases at J, leaving 15 bases unmatched. CDR1 ENHRY and CDR2 SYGVKD come from the germline V gene. This CDR3 spans 15 amino acids. The CDR3 DNA follows: TGTGCCACCTCCATCGGGACTAGCAATACCGATGAGCAGTTCTTC. Translating it yields CATSIGTSNTDEQFF.

V gene TRBV27 combines with J gene TRBJ2-7; a weak D match, TRBD2 (7 bases). This CDR3 is 15 amino acids long. Germline CDR1 reads MNHEY; CDR2 reads SMNVEV (reference sequence). The ends were cut back, 3 bases at V and 7 bases at J, with 19 bases in the middle. CDR3 sequence reads: CASSLGIGGPLEQYF. CDR3 DNA sequence: TGTGCCAGCAGTTTGGGTATCGGGGGGCCTCTGGAGCAGTACTTC.

V gene TRBV7-3 combines with J gene TRBJ1-1; D is possibly TRBD1 (5 bases). V was trimmed by 5 bases and J by 5 bases, leaving 9 bases between them. CDR1 SGHTA and CDR2 FQGTGA come from the germline V gene. This CDR3 contains 12 residues. DNA for the CDR3: TGTGCCAGCAGCCTTGACAGAACTGAAGCTTTCTTT. Encoded protein: CASSLDRTEAFF.

The chain carries TRBV9 and TRBJ2-1; D may be TRBD2 (7 bases). The CDR3 is 18 residues long. Trimming took 2 bases from V and 4 from J, leaving 22 bases between them. CDR1 and CDR2 from the germline V gene are SGDLS and YYNGEE. The CDR3 here is CASSVSNRGGASYNEQFF. The CDR3 DNA reads TGTGCCAGCAGCGTTTCCAACAGAGGGGGGGCTTCTTACAATGAGCAGTTCTTC.

The chain uses TRBV13 and TRBJ2-5; D is possibly TRBD1 (5 bases). Germline lookup yields CDR1 PRHDT and CDR2 FYEKMQ (reference sequence). Between the trimmed V and J ends, which lost 2 bases and 2 bases, there was a span of 9 bases. This CDR3 has 14 residues. Written as DNA, the CDR3 is TGTGCCAGCAGCTTATCCGACAGACAAGAGACCCAGTACTTC. It translates to CASSLSDRQETQYF.